Here is one TCR beta chain with its context. The CDR3 covers 16 residues. V shed 6 bases, J shed 2 bases, and the junction held 10 bases outside the gene matches. CDR1 MDHEN and CDR2 SYDVKM come from the germline V gene. This entry is derived from a study of prognosis after radiotherapy for stage I lung cancer. It was by two-round multiplex PCR that TCR beta CDR3 was amplified from genomic DNA. Gene-specific TRBV and TRBJ primers were used in PCR round one. A second round of PCR was carried out using universal primers. One entry per CDR3 protein, called by TCRdb with MiXCR from the multiplex PCR reads. The sample has some 35,000 distinct CDR3 sequences; about 31% are singletons.

This sequence originates from a donor older than 45 with non-small cell lung cancer. The sequenced sample was PBMCs, obtained before or after stereotactic body radiation therapy (not recorded which). The V and J genes are TRBV28 and TRBJ1-5, with 7 bases that match TRBD1. The CDR3 region has the DNA TGTGCCAGCAGCCCCCAGGGGGGGATGGGCAATCAGCCCCAGCATTTT. It translates to CASSPQGGMGNQPQHF.